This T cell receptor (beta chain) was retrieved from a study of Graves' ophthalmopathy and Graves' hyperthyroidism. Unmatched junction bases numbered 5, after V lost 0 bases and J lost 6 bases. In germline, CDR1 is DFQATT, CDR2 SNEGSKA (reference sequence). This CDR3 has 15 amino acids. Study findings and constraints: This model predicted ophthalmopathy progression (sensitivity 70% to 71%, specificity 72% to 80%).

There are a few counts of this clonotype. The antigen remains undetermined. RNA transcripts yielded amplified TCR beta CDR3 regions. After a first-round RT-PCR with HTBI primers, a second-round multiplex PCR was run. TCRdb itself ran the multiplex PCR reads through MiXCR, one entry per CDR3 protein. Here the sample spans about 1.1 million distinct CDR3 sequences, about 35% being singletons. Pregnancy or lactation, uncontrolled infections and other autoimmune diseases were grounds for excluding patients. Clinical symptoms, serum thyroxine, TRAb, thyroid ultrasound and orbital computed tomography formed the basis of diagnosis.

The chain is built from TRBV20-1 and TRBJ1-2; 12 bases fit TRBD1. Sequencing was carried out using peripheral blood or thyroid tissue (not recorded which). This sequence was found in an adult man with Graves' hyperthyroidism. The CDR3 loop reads CSARDPGTGGDGYTF. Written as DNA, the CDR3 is TGCAGTGCTAGAGATCCAGGGACAGGGGGCGATGGCTACACCTTC.